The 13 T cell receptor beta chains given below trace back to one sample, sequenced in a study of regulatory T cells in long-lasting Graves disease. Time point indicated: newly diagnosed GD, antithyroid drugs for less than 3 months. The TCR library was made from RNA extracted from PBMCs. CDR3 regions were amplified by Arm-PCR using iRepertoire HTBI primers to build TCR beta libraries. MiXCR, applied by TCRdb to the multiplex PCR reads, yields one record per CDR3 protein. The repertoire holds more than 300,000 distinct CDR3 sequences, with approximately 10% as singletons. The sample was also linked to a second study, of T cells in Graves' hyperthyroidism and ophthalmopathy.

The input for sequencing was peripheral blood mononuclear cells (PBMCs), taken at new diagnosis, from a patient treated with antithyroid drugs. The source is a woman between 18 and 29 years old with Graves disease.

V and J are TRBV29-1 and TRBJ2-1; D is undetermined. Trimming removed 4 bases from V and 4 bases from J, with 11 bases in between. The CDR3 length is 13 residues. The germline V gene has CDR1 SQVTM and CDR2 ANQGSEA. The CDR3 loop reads CSVADAVYNEQFF. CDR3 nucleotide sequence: TGCAGCGTTGCTGATGCAGTTTACAATGAGCAGTTCTTC.

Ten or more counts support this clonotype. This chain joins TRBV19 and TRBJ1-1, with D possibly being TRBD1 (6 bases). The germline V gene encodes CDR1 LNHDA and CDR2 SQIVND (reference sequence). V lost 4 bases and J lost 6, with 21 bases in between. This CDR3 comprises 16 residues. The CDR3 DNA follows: TGTGCCAGTAGTACTCCACCCGGGGGCAGCCGGGCTGAAGCTTTCTTT. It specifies CASSTPPGGSRAEAFF. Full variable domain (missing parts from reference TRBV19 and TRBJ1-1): DGGITQSPKYLFRKEGQNVTLSCEQNLNHDAMYWYRQDPGQGLRLIYYSQIVNDFQKGDIAEGYSVSREKKESFPLTVTSAQKNPTAFYLCASSTPPGGSRAEAFFGQGTRLTVV.

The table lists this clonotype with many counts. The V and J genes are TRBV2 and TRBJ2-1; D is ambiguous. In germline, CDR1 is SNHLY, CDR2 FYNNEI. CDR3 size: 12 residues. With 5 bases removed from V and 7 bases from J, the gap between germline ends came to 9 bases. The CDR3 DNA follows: TGTGCCAGCAGTCCTAACGGGAATGAGCAGTTCTTC. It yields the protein CASSPNGNEQFF.

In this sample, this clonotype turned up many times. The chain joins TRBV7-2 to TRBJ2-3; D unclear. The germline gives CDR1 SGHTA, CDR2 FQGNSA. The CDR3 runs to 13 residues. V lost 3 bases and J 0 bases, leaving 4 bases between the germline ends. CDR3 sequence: CASSFPSTDTQYF. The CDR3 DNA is TGTGCCAGCAGCTTCCCTAGCACAGATACGCAGTATTTT.

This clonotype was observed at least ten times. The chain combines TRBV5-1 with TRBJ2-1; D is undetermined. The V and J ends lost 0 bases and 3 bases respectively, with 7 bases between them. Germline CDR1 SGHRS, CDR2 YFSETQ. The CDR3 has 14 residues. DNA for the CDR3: TGCGCCAGCAGCTTGGAACCTAACTACAATGAGCAGTTCTTC. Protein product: CASSLEPNYNEQFF.

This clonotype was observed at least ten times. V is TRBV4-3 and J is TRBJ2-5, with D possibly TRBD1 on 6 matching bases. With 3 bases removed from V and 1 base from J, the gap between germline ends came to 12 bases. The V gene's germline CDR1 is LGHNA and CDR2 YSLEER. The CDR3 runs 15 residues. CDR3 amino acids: CASSQTMDSQETQYF. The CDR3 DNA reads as TGCGCCAGCAGCCAGACGATGGACAGCCAAGAGACCCAGTACTTC.

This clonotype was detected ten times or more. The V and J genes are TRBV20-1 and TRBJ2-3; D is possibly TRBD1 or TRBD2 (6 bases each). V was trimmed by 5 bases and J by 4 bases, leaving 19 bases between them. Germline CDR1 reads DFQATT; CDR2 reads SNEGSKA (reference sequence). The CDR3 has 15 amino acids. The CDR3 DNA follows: TGCAGTGCTTTAGGAGGGACACTGCGGGCAGATACGCAGTATTTT. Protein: CSALGGTLRADTQYF.

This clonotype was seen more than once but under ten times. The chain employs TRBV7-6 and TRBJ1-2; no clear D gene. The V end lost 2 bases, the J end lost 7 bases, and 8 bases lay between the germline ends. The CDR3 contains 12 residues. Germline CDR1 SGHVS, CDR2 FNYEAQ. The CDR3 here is CASSLRATGYTF. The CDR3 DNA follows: TGTGCCAGCAGCTTACGGGCCACTGGCTACACCTTC.

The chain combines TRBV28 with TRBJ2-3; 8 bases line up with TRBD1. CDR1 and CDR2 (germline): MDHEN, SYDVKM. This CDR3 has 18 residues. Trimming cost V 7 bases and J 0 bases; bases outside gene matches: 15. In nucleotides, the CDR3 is TGTGCCAGCATCATGGCCTTTCCCGGGACAGGTAGCACAGATACGCAGTATTTT. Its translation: CASIMAFPGTGSTDTQYF. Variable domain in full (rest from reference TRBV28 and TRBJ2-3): DVKVTQSSRYLVKRTGEKVFLECVQDMDHENMFWYRQDPGLGLRLIYFSYDVKMKEKGDIPEGYSVSREKKERFSLILESASTNQTSMYLCASIMAFPGTGSTDTQYFGPGTRLTVL.

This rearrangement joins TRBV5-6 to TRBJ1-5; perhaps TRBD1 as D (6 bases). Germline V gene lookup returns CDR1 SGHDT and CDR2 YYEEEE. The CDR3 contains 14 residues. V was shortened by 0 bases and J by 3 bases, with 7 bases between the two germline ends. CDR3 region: CASSLAGHNQPQHF. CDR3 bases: TGTGCCAGCAGCTTGGCGGGACACAATCAGCCCCAGCATTTT.

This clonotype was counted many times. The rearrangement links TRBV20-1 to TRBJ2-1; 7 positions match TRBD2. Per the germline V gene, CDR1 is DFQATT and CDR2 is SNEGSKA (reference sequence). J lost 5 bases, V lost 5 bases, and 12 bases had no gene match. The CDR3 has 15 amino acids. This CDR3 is CSASLPERGDNEQFF. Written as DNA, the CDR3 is TGCAGTGCTTCCCTCCCTGAGCGGGGCGACAATGAGCAGTTCTTC.

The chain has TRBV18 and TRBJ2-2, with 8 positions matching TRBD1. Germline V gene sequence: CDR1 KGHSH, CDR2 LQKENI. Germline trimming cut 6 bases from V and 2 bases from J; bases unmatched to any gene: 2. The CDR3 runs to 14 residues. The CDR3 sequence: CASSDRANTGELFF. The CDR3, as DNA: TGTGCCAGCTCGGACAGGGCTAACACCGGGGAGCTGTTTTTT.

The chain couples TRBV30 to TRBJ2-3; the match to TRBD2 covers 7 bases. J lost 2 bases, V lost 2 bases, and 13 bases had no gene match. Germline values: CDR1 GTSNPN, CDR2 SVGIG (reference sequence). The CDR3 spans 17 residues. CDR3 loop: CAWSSTVMAGVTDTQYF. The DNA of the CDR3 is TGTGCCTGGAGTTCCACCGTTATGGCGGGAGTCACAGATACGCAGTATTTT.